Listed below are T cell receptor beta chains from one sample, sequenced in a study of T cell responses to AZD1222 COVID-19 vaccine. This table comes from immunoSEQ multiplex PCR, and its TCRdb copy is limited to in-frame clones, with some not included. The sample has around 67,000 clones, around 82% seen once. The sequencing used peripheral blood, collected 28 days after the second AZD1222 dose. Every receptor here comes from an adult who received the AZD1222 COVID-19 vaccine. The CDR3 runs from the conserved cysteine through the conserved F or W. The D gene is left open where the match is weak. Clone size appears in some rows only: once, few, many, or a class for an expanded clone.

clone size,D gene,V gene,J gene,CDR3 protein,CDR3 DNA
NA,NA,TRBV29-1,TRBJ2-1,CSVFLGGRQGNEQFF,TGCAGCGTTTTTTTGGGGGGGCGTCAGGGGAATGAGCAGTTCTTC
NA,NA,TRBV11-2,TRBJ2-3,CASSSRADTQYF,TGTGCCAGCAGCTCCAGGGCAGATACGCAGTATTTT
NA,NA,TRBV20-1,TRBJ1-4,CSASWGFAKEKLFF,TGCAGTGCTAGTTGGGGATTCGCTAAGGAAAAACTGTTTTTT
NA,NA,TRBV14,TRBJ1-2,CASSPTFGHYGYTF,TGTGCCAGCAGCCCCACCTTCGGACACTATGGCTACACCTTC
NA,NA,TRBV19,TRBJ1-1,CASSIRASNTEAFF,TGTGCCAGTAGTATTCGAGCCTCGAACACTGAAGCTTTCTTT
NA,TRBD2,TRBV9,TRBJ2-3,CASSVGGSSAVDTQYF,TGTGCCAGCAGCGTAGGCGGGAGTTCGGCGGTAGATACGCAGTATTTT
NA,NA,TRBV7-6,TRBJ2-3,CASSLEASGDTQYF,TGTGCCAGCAGCTTAGAAGCGTCAGGTGATACGCAGTATTTT
NA,TRBD1,TRBV14,TRBJ1-2,CASSQGLGTAPREDGYTF,TGTGCCAGCAGCCAAGGGCTAGGGACAGCGCCGAGGGAAGATGGCTACACCTTC
NA,TRBD1,TRBV10-3,TRBJ1-2,CAISEQGGDGYTF,TGTGCCATCAGCGAGCAGGGGGGGGATGGCTACACCTTC
NA,TRBD1,TRBV5-6,TRBJ1-4,CASSPGQRNEKLFF,TGTGCCAGCAGCCCGGGACAGAGGAATGAAAAACTGTTTTTT
NA,NA,TRBV3-1/TRBV3-2,TRBJ1-4,CASSQMHSTNEKLFF,TGTGCCAGCAGCCAAATGCATTCAACTAATGAAAAACTGTTTTTT
NA,NA,TRBV12-3/TRBV12-4,TRBJ1-5,CASSSGSDRHF,TGTGCCAGCAGTTCAGGGTCCGATCGGCATTTT
NA,TRBD2,TRBV6-6,TRBJ2-1,CASSPGFAGELDNEQFF,TGTGCCAGCAGTCCCGGGTTCGCGGGGGAACTTGACAATGAGCAGTTCTTC
NA,NA,TRBV20-1,TRBJ2-3,CSASKSAGSPTDTQYF,TGCAGTGCTAGTAAGTCGGCGGGTTCGCCTACAGATACGCAGTATTTT
once,NA,TRBV5-5,TRBJ1-1,CASSLRVETEAFF,TGTGCCAGCAGCTTGAGGGTAGAGACTGAAGCTTTCTTT
NA,NA,TRBV4-3,TRBJ1-1,CASSQDLENTEAFF,TGCGCCAGCAGCCAAGATCTCGAGAACACTGAAGCTTTCTTT
NA,TRBD2,TRBV19,TRBJ2-1,CASNTLAGGRGDEQFF,TGTGCCAGTAATACACTAGCGGGGGGCAGGGGGGATGAGCAGTTCTTC
NA,TRBD2,TRBV2,TRBJ2-2,CASSDGFASGGNPTGELFF,TGTGCCAGCAGTGATGGTTTTGCTAGCGGGGGGAATCCCACCGGGGAGCTGTTTTTT
NA,TRBD2,TRBV27,TRBJ2-3,CASSPLAGDPTDTQYF,TGTGCCAGCAGTCCGCTTGCGGGGGATCCCACAGATACGCAGTATTTT
few,NA,TRBV15,TRBJ1-6,CATSRDRDRSPLHF,TGTGCCACCAGCAGAGATCGGGACCGGTCACCCCTCCACTTT
NA,NA,TRBV4-1,TRBJ2-1,CASSQGAGITYNEQFF,TGCGCCAGCAGCCAGGGCGCGGGAATTACCTACAATGAGCAGTTCTTC
NA,TRBD2,TRBV11-2,TRBJ2-5,CASSRGGQETQYF,TGTGCCAGCAGCCGGGGGGGCCAAGAGACCCAGTACTTC